This TCR beta chain was observed in a study of T cell responses to AZD1222 COVID-19 vaccine. Trimming pared 3 bases from V and 8 bases from J, leaving 21 bases between. This CDR3 has 15 amino acids. The germline V gene encodes CDR1 SQVTM and CDR2 ANQGSEA. Repertoires were generated with immunoSEQ multiplex PCR, while TCRdb's copy carries only in-frame clones and drops some. In the table there are more than 140,000 clones, around 88% of which are singletons. V is TRBV29-1 and J is TRBJ2-3; D remains ambiguous. The clonotype was recovered from an adult in good health. The sample was peripheral blood, taken on day 0 of AZD1222 vaccination. The CDR3 coding sequence is TGCAGCGTTGAGTCGGGCAGGTCAAGGTCTGGTACGCAGTATTTT. Translation gives CSVESGRSRSGTQYF.